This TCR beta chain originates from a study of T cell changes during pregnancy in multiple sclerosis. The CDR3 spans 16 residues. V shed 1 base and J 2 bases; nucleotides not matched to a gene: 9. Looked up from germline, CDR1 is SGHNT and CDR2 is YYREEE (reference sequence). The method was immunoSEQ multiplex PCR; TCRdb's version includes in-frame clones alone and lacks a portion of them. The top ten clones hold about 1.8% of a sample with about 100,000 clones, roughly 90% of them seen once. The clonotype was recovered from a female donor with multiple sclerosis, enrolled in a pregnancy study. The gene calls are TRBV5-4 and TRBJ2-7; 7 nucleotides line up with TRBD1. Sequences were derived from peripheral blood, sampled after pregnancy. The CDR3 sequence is CASSLKIDRETYEQYF. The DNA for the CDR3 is TGTGCCAGCAGCTTGAAAATTGACAGGGAAACCTACGAGCAGTACTTC.